The 10 T cell receptor beta chains reported below all come from one sample, sequenced in a study of cytomegalovirus exposure and HLA in healthy donors listed by TCRdb under 2017. To prepare the library, the immunoSEQ multiplex PCR assay was applied. For the multiplex PCR, a mixture combining 60 forward primers for TCR Vbeta segments and 13 reverse primers for TCR Jbeta segments was used. The immuneACCESS repertoire file appears here via TCRdb, limited to in-frame rearrangements. These files lack a portion of the clones; in checked studies, under half of the deficit traces to unresolved V genes, and the cause of the others is not known. This sample has roughly 80,000 clones in its table, and roughly 65% of those were observed once. The top ten hold 4% to 5.5% of the sample. Sequenced material: PBMCs. Receptors were obtained from a male donor in good health and CMV-seropositive.

Regarding this clone: At the DNA level, this CDR3 is encoded by other sequences in the same sample as well. The J gene is TRBJ2-7, the V gene TRBV28; a possible D gene is TRBD2 (6 bases). V lost 2 bases and J lost 2, with 7 bases in between. The CDR3 is 13 amino acids. In germline, CDR1 is MDHEN, CDR2 SYDVKM. CDR3 sequence reads: CASSLGTAYEQYF. The CDR3 DNA is TGTGCCAGCAGTTTAGGGACTGCCTACGAGCAGTACTTC.

The rearrangement uses TRBV5-8 and TRBJ2-2; D is uncertain. CDR3 length: 15 amino acids. Germline V lookup: CDR1 SGHTS, CDR2 YDEGEE. Deletions cut 1 base from V and 6 bases from J, with 13 bases between. In DNA, the CDR3 is TGTGCCAGCAGCTTGCGTAGAACTCAAGCCGGGGAGCTGTTTTTT. Its protein is CASSLRRTQAGELFF.

The V call is TRBV4-3, the J call TRBJ2-1; 8 nucleotides align to TRBD2. Looked up from germline, CDR1 is LGHNA and CDR2 is YSLEER. V shed 4 bases and J 7 bases; nucleotides not matched to a gene: 9. The CDR3 extends over 15 amino acids. The CDR3 protein is CASSLGLVGANEQFF. The CDR3 DNA is TGCGCCAGCAGCCTGGGACTAGTCGGCGCGAATGAGCAGTTCTTC.

V gene TRBV23-1 combines with J gene TRBJ1-2, with D possibly matching TRBD1 (5 bases). TRBV23-1 is recorded as an ORF, its role being uncertain. The length of the CDR3 is 13 residues. Trimming stripped 3 bases from V and 3 bases from J, with 8 bases between. CDR3 sequence (DNA): TGCGCCAGCAGTCACCCCAGGGACTATGGCTACACCTTC. Its translation: CASSHPRDYGYTF.

A few counts support this clone. The chain links TRBV27 to TRBJ2-2; 8 nucleotides agree with TRBD1. This CDR3 contains 17 residues. With 6 bases clipped from V and 1 base from J, the junction kept 10 bases outside the gene matches. In germline, CDR1 is MNHEY, CDR2 SMNVEV (reference sequence). CDR3 nucleotide sequence: TGTGCCAGCAGCCTCGGGGGACAGGCCGGGAACACCGGGGAGCTGTTTTTT. Translation: CASSLGGQAGNTGELFF.

This clone occurred once. V and J are TRBV7-2 and TRBJ2-4, with 15 positions matching TRBD2. CDR1 and CDR2 (germline): SGHTA, FQGNSA. This CDR3 is built from 13 residues. The V gene end was trimmed by 5 bases and the J gene end by 15 bases; junction bases not matched to a gene: 5. The DNA of the CDR3 is TGTGCCAGCAGCGGACTAGCGGGGGGGCGGGGGTACTTC. It specifies CASSGLAGGRGYF.

CDR3 nucleotides: TGTGCCAGCAGCACCCCGACAGGGGGCGGAGAGACCCAGTACTTC. Encoded protein: CASSTPTGGGETQYF. This chain connects TRBV7-9 to TRBJ2-5; 10 nucleotides match TRBD1. There are 15 residues in the CDR3. The V and J ends lost 5 bases and 4 bases, in that order; junction bases with no gene match: 7. Per germline, CDR1 SEHNR and CDR2 FQNEAQ (reference sequence).

V is TRBV5-1 and J is TRBJ2-1; 8 positions match TRBD2. This CDR3 has 14 residues. Germline lookup yields CDR1 SGHRS and CDR2 YFSETQ. With 6 bases clipped from V and 6 bases from J, the junction kept 8 bases outside the gene matches. The CDR3 loop is CASTLSGNRNEQFF. In DNA, the CDR3 is TGCGCCAGCACCCTTAGCGGGAACCGCAATGAGCAGTTCTTC.

This sequence joins TRBV18 and TRBJ1-1, with TRBD1 as a possible D gene (5 bases). The V gene's germline CDR1 is KGHSH and CDR2 LQKENI. V lost 6 bases and J lost 5, with 10 bases in between. The CDR3 is 12 amino acids. CDR3 protein: CASSEGLTEAFF. CDR3 sequence (DNA): TGTGCCAGCTCGGAGGGGCTTACTGAAGCTTTCTTT.

The table lists this clone with a count of one. This chain uses TRBV5-1 with TRBJ1-3; 9 nucleotides align to TRBD1. Germline V gives CDR1 SGHRS, CDR2 YFSETQ. The CDR3 runs 16 residues. Losses at the gene ends were 3 bases for V and 0 bases for J; bases not matched to a gene: 4. The chain's CDR3 is CASSWGQGGSGNTIYF. The CDR3 DNA follows: TGCGCCAGCAGCTGGGGACAGGGAGGCTCTGGAAACACCATATATTTT.